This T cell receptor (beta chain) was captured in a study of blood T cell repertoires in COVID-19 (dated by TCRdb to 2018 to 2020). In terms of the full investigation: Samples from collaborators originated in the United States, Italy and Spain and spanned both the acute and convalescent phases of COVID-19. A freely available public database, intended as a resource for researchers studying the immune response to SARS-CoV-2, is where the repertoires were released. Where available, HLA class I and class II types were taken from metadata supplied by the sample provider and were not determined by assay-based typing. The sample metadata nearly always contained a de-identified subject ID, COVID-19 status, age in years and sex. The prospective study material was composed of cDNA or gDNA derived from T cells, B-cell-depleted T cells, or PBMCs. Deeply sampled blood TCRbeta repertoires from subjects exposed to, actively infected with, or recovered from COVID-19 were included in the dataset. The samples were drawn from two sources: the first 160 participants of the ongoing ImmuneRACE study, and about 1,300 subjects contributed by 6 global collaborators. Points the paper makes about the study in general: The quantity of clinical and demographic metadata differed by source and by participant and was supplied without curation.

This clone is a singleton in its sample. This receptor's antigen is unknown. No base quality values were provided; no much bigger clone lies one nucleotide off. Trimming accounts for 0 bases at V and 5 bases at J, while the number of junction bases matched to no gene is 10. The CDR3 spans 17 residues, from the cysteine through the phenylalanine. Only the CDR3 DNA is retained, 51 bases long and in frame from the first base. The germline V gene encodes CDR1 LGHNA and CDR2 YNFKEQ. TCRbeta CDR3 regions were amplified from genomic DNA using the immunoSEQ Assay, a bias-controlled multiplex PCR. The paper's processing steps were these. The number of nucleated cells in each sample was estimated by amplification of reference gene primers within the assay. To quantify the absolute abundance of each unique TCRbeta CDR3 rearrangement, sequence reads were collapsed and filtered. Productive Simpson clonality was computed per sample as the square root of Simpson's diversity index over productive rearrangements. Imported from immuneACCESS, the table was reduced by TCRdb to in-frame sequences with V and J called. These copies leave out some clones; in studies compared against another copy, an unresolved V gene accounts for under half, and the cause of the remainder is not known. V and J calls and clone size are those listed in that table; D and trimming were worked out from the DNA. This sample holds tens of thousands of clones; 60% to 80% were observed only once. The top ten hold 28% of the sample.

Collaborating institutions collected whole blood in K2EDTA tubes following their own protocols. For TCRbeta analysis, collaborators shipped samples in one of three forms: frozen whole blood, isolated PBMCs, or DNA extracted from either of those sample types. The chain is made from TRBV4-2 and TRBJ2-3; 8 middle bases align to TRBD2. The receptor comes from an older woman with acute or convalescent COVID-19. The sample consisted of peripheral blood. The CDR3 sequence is CASSQEGGGGPGDTQYF. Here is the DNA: TGTGCCAGCAGCCAAGAGGGGGGCGGGGGGCCCGGAGATACGCAGTATTTT.